The 7 T cell receptor beta chains below were found in one sample sequenced in a study of neurological immune-mediated disorders. Time point here: longitudinal time-point 3. TCRdb processed the 5' RACE reads anew with MiXCR; each CDR3 protein has one entry. Here the sample spans about 50,000 distinct CDR3 sequences, 7% to 9% being singletons. Sequenced sample: PBMCs. The origin of the receptors is a woman in her 40s in good health.

This clonotype was seen ten or more times. This chain connects TRBV7-9 to TRBJ1-5; 7 bases align to TRBD1. There are 18 residues in the CDR3. Looked up from germline, CDR1 is SEHNR and CDR2 is FQNEAQ (reference sequence). After removal of 5 bases from V and 1 base from J, the junction contained 14 bases not matched to a gene. The CDR3 here is CASSNGGLGGRSNQPQHF. The DNA for the CDR3 is TGTGCCAGCAGCAATGGGGGCCTAGGGGGCAGGAGCAATCAGCCCCAGCATTTT. The full variable domain, in which reference TRBV7-9 and TRBJ1-5 provide the parts outside the CDR3, is DTGVSQNPRHKITKRGQNVTFRCDPISEHNRLYWYRQTLGQGPEFLTYFQNEAQLEKSRLLSDRFSAERPKGSFSTLEIQRTEQGDSAMYLCASSNGGLGGRSNQPQHFGDGTRLSIL.

In this sample, this clonotype turned up many times. The chain links TRBV18 to TRBJ2-1, with TRBD2 matching 9 bases. V lost 0 bases, J lost 7 bases, and 7 bases stayed unmatched. Germline CDR1 KGHSH, CDR2 LQKENI. This CDR3 spans 16 amino acids. The CDR3 sequence: CASSPPNSGGRNEQFF. CDR3 nucleotide sequence: TGTGCCAGCTCACCACCTAATAGCGGGGGTCGGAATGAGCAGTTCTTC. Together with reference TRBV18 and TRBJ2-1, the CDR3 gives the full variable domain: NAGVMQNPRHLVRRRGQEARLRCSPMKGHSHVYWYRQLPEEGLKFMVYLQKENIIDESGMPKERFSAEFPKEGPSILRIQQVVRGDSAAYFCASSPPNSGGRNEQFFGPGTRLTVL.

The gene calls are TRBV6-1 and TRBJ1-2; tentative D call: TRBD1 (5 bases). Germline values: CDR1 MNHNS, CDR2 SASEGT. The germline V and J ends were trimmed by 1 base and 4 bases, with 13 bases remaining between them. The CDR3 contains 15 residues. The CDR3, as DNA: TGTGCCAGCAGTGAAGGAATCAGGGTTATCTATGGCTACACCTTC. This gives the protein CASSEGIRVIYGYTF.

This chain connects TRBV29-1 to TRBJ2-2; D tentatively fits TRBD1 or TRBD2 (6 bases each). Looked up from germline, CDR1 is SQVTM and CDR2 is ANQGSEA. V was cut by 6 bases and J by 6 bases, with 14 bases left in between. There are 13 residues in the CDR3. CDR3 protein: CSVGGQGSGELFF. The CDR3 DNA reads as TGCAGCGTGGGGGGACAAGGCTCCGGGGAGCTGTTTTTT.

The table lists this clonotype with many counts. This chain connects TRBV20-1 to TRBJ2-7, with 7 bases matching TRBD2. V trimming: 7 bases; J trimming: 3 bases; junction bases outside the gene matches: 9. This CDR3 contains 13 residues. CDR1 is DFQATT and CDR2 is SNEGSKA in the germline V gene (reference sequence). This chain's CDR3 is CSVTGDYHYEQYF. CDR3 DNA: TGCAGTGTTACCGGGGACTACCACTACGAGCAGTACTTC.

This clonotype came up a few times. Possible read error: a much larger clone is one base away. The chain has TRBV2 and TRBJ1-5; 9 bases fit TRBD1. This CDR3 spans 13 amino acids. Germline V lookup: CDR1 SNHLY, CDR2 FYNNEI. This CDR3 reads CASRDRGDQTQHF. CDR3 nucleotides: TGTGCCAGCAGGGACAGGGGAGATCAGACCCAGCATTTT. Complete variable domain (other parts from reference TRBV2 and TRBJ1-5): EPEVTQTPSHQVTQMGQEVILRCVPISNHLYFYWYRQILGQKVEFLVSFYNNEISEKSEIFDDQFSVERPDGSNFTLKIRSTKLEDSAMYFCASRDRGDQTQHFGDGTRLSIL.

In this sample, this clonotype turned up many times. This rearrangement joins TRBV3-1 to TRBJ2-1, with 16 bases matching TRBD2. V lost 4 bases, J lost 13 bases, and 7 bases stayed unmatched. CDR1 LGHDT and CDR2 YNNKEL come from the germline V gene (reference sequence). This CDR3 is built from 15 residues. The CDR3 sequence: CASSPLGLAGGEQFF. The CDR3 DNA reads as TGTGCCAGCAGCCCCCTGGGACTAGCGGGGGGGGAACAGTTCTTC.